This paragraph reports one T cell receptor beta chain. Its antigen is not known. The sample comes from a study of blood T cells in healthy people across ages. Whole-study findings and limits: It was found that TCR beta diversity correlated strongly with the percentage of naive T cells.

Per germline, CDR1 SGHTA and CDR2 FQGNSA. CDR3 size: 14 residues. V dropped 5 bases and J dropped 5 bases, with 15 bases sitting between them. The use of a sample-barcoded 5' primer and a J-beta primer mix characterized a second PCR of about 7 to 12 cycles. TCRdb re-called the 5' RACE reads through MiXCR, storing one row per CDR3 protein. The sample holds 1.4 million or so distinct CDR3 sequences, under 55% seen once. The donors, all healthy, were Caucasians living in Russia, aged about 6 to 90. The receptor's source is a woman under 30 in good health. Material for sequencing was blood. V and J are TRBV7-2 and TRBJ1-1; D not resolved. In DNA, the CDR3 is TGTGCCAGCAGCCCCCAGGTGGTGGGGACTGAAGCTTTCTTT. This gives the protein CASSPQVVGTEAFF.